This TCR beta chain was captured by sequencing in a study of blood T cells in healthy people across ages. Broader study findings: Expanded clonotype changes were possibly confounded by unknown donor CMV status.

This clonotype turned up a few times. The antigen is not known. The use of a sample-barcoded 5' primer and a J-beta primer mix characterized a second PCR of about 7 to 12 cycles. MiXCR, run by TCRdb on the 5' RACE reads, gives a single entry per CDR3 protein. The profile shows hundreds of thousands of distinct CDR3 sequences, around 25% of them singletons. The sample was also linked to a second study, of T cells of mothers and their children. From that study: cDNA was made from all extracted RNA, around 1.6 ug per 15 ul.

The sequenced sample consisted of blood. The receptor was derived from a boy aged 10-17 years in good health.

The CDR3: CASSPGSRDEQFF. The CDR3 region has the DNA TGTGCCAGCAGCCCGGGCAGTCGGGATGAGCAGTTCTTC. The chain uses TRBV7-9 and TRBJ2-5; no clear D. The DNA end lines up better with TRBJ2-1; the J call may be wrong. The length of the CDR3 is 13 residues. CDR1 and CDR2 (germline): SEHNR, FQNEAQ (reference sequence).